This TCR beta chain originates from a study of blood T cell repertoires in COVID-19. Study overall: The study drew acute and convalescent COVID-19 samples from the United States, Italy and Spain. Sources were T cells, B-cell-depleted T cells, or PBMCs; the material itself was cDNA or gDNA.

In the authors' methods: Scientists estimated how many nucleated cells there were by amplifying reference gene primers. Clones were sequenced by immunoSEQ multiplex PCR, and TCRdb holds only the in-frame ones, with some missing. V, J and clone size are those of that table, while D and trimming were read from the DNA. The sample holds about 210,000 clones, 80% to 90% seen once. The source of this sequence is a woman between 50 and 59 years old with acute or convalescent COVID-19. Sequencing was carried out using peripheral blood.

CDR3 amino acids: CASSLMTTDTQYF. The CDR3 region has the DNA TGTGCCAGCAGTTTAATGACTACAGATACGCAGTATTTT. The V and J genes are TRBV6-6 and TRBJ2-3; no clear D gene. This CDR3 comprises 13 residues. V was trimmed by 4 bases and J by 3 bases, leaving 8 bases between them. From germline, CDR1 is MNHNY and CDR2 SVGAGI (reference sequence).